Detailed here is one TCR beta chain. The antigen it binds to is not known. No base quality information exists; no much larger clone differs at one position. The source of the sample is a study of cytomegalovirus exposure and HLA in healthy donors (dated by TCRdb to about 2017). About the investigation overall: According to an earlier analysis of 587 of the donors, about 179 million T cells yielded roughly 110 million unique TCR beta sequences and 276 Gb of sequence data. Rather than using new phenotypic data, the later analysis identified candidate immune exposures from TCR beta sequences and from how often those sequences occurred across donors. Of the roughly 390 genotyped donors, less than 90% were placed in the genetic ancestry cluster associated with self-reported Caucasian donors. Both class I and class II loci were covered by HLA typing, at four-digit resolution. An earlier analysis of a few hundred of the donors applied high-throughput TCR beta sequencing to assess whether each TCR beta V gene segment acted as functional or pseudogenic. Because of strong linkage in the cohort, a handful of DR-DQ haplotypes were treated as single units for association and clustering. A later genetic analysis took genome-wide SNP genotypes for about 60% of the roughly 670 donors and used that subset as a discovery cohort. Typing coverage differed by locus: A, B, C, DRB1 and DQB1 were typed in roughly 620-630 donors, DQA1 in 522, DPA1 in approximately 600, and DPB1 in roughly 470. On average, 235,054 unique TCR beta nucleotide sequences were sequenced per donor among several hundred genotyped donors of the cohort, with roughly 18% of those sequences being non-productive. To predict cytomegalovirus infection status, the study brought together high-throughput TCR immunosequencing, statistical association of individual TCRs with disease status, and machine learning. Every repertoire in the discovery cohort had been generated on one and the same sequencing platform. A separate validation cohort of over a hundred different subjects was used in addition to the 666-subject first cohort. Donor age, sex, ethnicity and CMV serostatus were collected together with the repertoire data. Approximately 310 gigabases of sequencing data and tens of millions of unique TCR sequences were included in an early release covering about 600 HLA-typed donors. The study aimed to test whether cataloging public T cell receptors could reveal signatures of past pathogen exposure. The T cell repertoires of 666 subjects were profiled by immunosequencing and related to cytomegalovirus serostatus. A later analysis re-examined previously published TCR beta repertoires from hundreds of donors and added high-resolution HLA genotyping to investigate patterns of TCR occurrence. Overall study results and their limits: A total of 150 to 200 TCR beta chains were listed by the study as associated with cytomegalovirus. When HLA alleles, especially DR and DQ, strongly co-occurred, TCR associations were difficult to assign to individual alleles. According to a later analysis, most CMV-associated TCR beta chains appeared to be HLA-restricted, and the HLA associations seemed to be driven largely by CMV exposure. It was suggested by the authors that the approach could potentially be generalized to other disease states and immunological phenotypes. Correlated functional status among segregating V segments might be attributable to linkage disequilibrium, but an unknown experimental factor could not be ruled out. A cluster of highly shared sequence variants was judged likely to represent a technical artifact of the sequencing pipeline. Most TCR sequences were observed very rarely across donors, whereas some public TCRs were present in many individuals. A later genetic analysis associated a missense DCLRE1C variant with V-gene and J-gene trimming of TCR beta chains, and an independent cohort replicated the association. Because the 87-base-pair reads could not distinguish some IMGT-functional V segments, including TRBV6-2 and TRBV6-3, those segments were excluded. Because HLA typing was unavailable for some donors at each locus, only the typed subset was used in association tests. The cohort was sequenced for TCR beta chains only, and without alpha or paired-chain data the features that could be detected were limited. Cytomegalovirus status was reported to be diagnosed by the classifier with high specificity and sensitivity in both the original and validation cohorts. According to a later genetic analysis, donors in an Asian-associated ancestry cluster had fewer N-insertions in productive TCRs than the approximately 650-donor mean. According to a later analysis, parvovirus B19, influenza, CMV and Epstein-Barr virus appeared linked to several top co-occurrence clusters. Roughly 15 rarely observed V segments, including chromosome 9 orphons, were excluded from the earlier analysis of several hundred of the donors because counts were too low. A further reported finding was that TCR beta sequences accurately predicted the HLA-A and HLA-B alleles for most subjects in the first cohort. In vitro tests confirmed that a few of the cytomegalovirus-associated TCR beta chains recognize cytomegalovirus antigens. Sequencing depth was assumed to be roughly uniform across donors in the presence/absence analyses, though that assumption may not hold. Specific HLA alleles were associated with about 17,000 TCR beta sequences at a false discovery rate of 0.05 in a later analysis. In an earlier analysis of about 600 of the donors, most TCR beta V segments appeared in productive rearrangements about 87% or about 30% of the time, broadly matching IMGT annotations. According to a later analysis, TCR association rates differed among HLA loci, with DRB1 alleles showing the most associated TCRs and HLA-C alleles showing the fewest. Immune exposure information for the cohort was limited to CMV serostatus. In a later analysis, HLA-associated TCR beta chains were found to be more clonally expanded and to have lower generation probabilities than equally common non-associated chains.

Libraries were made using the immunoSEQ multiplex PCR assay. For the multiplex PCR, a mixture combining 60 forward primers for TCR Vbeta segments and 13 reverse primers for TCR Jbeta segments was used. Amplification of the CDR3 region of rearranged TCR beta genes was performed with a multiplex PCR assay on genomic DNA. The Illumina HiSeq System was used to sequence the amplified TCR beta libraries as 87-base-pair reads. In the paper's pipeline: In a later analysis, tens of millions of unique TCR beta chains were counted across the roughly 610 repertoires, and roughly 11 million of these chains were shared by at least two donors. To remove PCR and sequencing errors, raw reads were error-corrected and collapsed into unique sequences using a nearest-neighbor algorithm that merged closely related sequences. Alignment of CDR3 sequences to IMGT reference sequences was used to assign V, D and J gene segments. For a sequence to be retained, a match of at least six nucleotides to both a V gene segment and a J gene segment was required. A rearrangement counted as productive if the CDR3 had no stop codons and remained in frame with V and J, and every other rearrangement counted as non-productive. Following IMGT convention, CDR3 was defined as the stretch from the second conserved V-encoded cysteine up to the conserved J-encoded phenylalanine. Sequences without an unambiguous match to a single V gene segment were excluded from the earlier analysis of approximately 560 of the donors. In an earlier analysis of 587 of the donors, a V segment was called functional when productive rearrangements were above 56.7%, and segregating when the standard deviation between donors exceeded 5%. A statistical classification framework was developed to diagnose cytomegalovirus status using the catalog of TCR beta chain sequences. In a later analysis, TCR nucleotide sequences were compared against IMGT/GENE-DB human TR gene sequences so that V and J genes could be assigned. A later analysis assigned CDR3 sequences and most-parsimonious VDJ recombination scenarios with the TCRdist pipeline. In a later analysis, every TCR beta chain was defined by the combination of its CDR3 amino acid sequence and its V-gene family, and reads without a unique V-gene family were dropped. In a later analysis, 450 to 600 highly shared, low-generation-probability nucleotide sequences were removed to address suspected cross-contamination and a sequencing artifact. For each public chain, a later analysis derived a clonal expansion index from normalized ranks of inferred template counts within each repertoire. In a later analysis, generation probabilities were computed using a VDJ recombination model fitted to out-of-frame rearrangements, and the results were checked against IGoR. Hypergeometric tests were used in a later analysis to score TCR-TCR, TCR-HLA and TCR-CMV co-occurrence, with a repertoire-size bias correction applied to the TCR pairs. False discovery rates were estimated in a later analysis by permuting HLA or CMV assignments 20 times. In a later analysis, co-occurring TCRs were grouped using DBSCAN, and TCRdist sequence similarity was added for clustering within HLA-allele-positive subsets. Co-occurrence clustering excluded repertoires with fewer than 30,000 or more than 120,000 public chains, plus five with anomalous nucleotide sharing. Here the immuneACCESS table is served through TCRdb, limited to in-frame sequences with V and J called. Missing clones are a known gap in these copies; in checked studies unresolved V genes cover under half, and the rest lacks a known reason. V and J calls plus clone size are reproduced from that table; the DNA served to infer D and trimming. This sample has 95,000 to 100,000 clones in its table, and less than 80% of those were observed once. The top ten clones comprise 4.1% of the sample.

From the cysteine through the phenylalanine, the CDR3 covers 14 amino acids. CDR3 DNA only is kept here, 42 bases in frame from base 1. According to the germline V gene, CDR1 reads SGHTS and CDR2 reads YDEGEE. V is clipped by 0 bases and J by 1 base, and the sequence between their germline boundaries is 7 bases long. The cohort was made up of roughly 670 healthy bone marrow donors. Cohort members were all nominally healthy when sampled, although unrecorded immune exposures were likely present. The donor tested CMV seronegative, placing the donor among the 352 seronegative members of the cohort. Each donor provided a peripheral blood sample, and peripheral blood mononuclear cells were used for TCR beta sequencing. Genomic DNA extraction from the blood cell samples was performed with the Qiagen DNeasy Blood Extraction Kit.

The sequence was obtained from a man aged 40-49 years in good health and CMV-seronegative. In this chain, TRBV5-8 is recombined with TRBJ1-1, with the D gene too uncertain to name. Sequencing was carried out using PBMCs. Read as DNA, the sequence is TGTGCCAGCAGCTTGGTCGAGGCGAACACTGAAGCTTTCTTT. Protein translation: CASSLVEANTEAFF.